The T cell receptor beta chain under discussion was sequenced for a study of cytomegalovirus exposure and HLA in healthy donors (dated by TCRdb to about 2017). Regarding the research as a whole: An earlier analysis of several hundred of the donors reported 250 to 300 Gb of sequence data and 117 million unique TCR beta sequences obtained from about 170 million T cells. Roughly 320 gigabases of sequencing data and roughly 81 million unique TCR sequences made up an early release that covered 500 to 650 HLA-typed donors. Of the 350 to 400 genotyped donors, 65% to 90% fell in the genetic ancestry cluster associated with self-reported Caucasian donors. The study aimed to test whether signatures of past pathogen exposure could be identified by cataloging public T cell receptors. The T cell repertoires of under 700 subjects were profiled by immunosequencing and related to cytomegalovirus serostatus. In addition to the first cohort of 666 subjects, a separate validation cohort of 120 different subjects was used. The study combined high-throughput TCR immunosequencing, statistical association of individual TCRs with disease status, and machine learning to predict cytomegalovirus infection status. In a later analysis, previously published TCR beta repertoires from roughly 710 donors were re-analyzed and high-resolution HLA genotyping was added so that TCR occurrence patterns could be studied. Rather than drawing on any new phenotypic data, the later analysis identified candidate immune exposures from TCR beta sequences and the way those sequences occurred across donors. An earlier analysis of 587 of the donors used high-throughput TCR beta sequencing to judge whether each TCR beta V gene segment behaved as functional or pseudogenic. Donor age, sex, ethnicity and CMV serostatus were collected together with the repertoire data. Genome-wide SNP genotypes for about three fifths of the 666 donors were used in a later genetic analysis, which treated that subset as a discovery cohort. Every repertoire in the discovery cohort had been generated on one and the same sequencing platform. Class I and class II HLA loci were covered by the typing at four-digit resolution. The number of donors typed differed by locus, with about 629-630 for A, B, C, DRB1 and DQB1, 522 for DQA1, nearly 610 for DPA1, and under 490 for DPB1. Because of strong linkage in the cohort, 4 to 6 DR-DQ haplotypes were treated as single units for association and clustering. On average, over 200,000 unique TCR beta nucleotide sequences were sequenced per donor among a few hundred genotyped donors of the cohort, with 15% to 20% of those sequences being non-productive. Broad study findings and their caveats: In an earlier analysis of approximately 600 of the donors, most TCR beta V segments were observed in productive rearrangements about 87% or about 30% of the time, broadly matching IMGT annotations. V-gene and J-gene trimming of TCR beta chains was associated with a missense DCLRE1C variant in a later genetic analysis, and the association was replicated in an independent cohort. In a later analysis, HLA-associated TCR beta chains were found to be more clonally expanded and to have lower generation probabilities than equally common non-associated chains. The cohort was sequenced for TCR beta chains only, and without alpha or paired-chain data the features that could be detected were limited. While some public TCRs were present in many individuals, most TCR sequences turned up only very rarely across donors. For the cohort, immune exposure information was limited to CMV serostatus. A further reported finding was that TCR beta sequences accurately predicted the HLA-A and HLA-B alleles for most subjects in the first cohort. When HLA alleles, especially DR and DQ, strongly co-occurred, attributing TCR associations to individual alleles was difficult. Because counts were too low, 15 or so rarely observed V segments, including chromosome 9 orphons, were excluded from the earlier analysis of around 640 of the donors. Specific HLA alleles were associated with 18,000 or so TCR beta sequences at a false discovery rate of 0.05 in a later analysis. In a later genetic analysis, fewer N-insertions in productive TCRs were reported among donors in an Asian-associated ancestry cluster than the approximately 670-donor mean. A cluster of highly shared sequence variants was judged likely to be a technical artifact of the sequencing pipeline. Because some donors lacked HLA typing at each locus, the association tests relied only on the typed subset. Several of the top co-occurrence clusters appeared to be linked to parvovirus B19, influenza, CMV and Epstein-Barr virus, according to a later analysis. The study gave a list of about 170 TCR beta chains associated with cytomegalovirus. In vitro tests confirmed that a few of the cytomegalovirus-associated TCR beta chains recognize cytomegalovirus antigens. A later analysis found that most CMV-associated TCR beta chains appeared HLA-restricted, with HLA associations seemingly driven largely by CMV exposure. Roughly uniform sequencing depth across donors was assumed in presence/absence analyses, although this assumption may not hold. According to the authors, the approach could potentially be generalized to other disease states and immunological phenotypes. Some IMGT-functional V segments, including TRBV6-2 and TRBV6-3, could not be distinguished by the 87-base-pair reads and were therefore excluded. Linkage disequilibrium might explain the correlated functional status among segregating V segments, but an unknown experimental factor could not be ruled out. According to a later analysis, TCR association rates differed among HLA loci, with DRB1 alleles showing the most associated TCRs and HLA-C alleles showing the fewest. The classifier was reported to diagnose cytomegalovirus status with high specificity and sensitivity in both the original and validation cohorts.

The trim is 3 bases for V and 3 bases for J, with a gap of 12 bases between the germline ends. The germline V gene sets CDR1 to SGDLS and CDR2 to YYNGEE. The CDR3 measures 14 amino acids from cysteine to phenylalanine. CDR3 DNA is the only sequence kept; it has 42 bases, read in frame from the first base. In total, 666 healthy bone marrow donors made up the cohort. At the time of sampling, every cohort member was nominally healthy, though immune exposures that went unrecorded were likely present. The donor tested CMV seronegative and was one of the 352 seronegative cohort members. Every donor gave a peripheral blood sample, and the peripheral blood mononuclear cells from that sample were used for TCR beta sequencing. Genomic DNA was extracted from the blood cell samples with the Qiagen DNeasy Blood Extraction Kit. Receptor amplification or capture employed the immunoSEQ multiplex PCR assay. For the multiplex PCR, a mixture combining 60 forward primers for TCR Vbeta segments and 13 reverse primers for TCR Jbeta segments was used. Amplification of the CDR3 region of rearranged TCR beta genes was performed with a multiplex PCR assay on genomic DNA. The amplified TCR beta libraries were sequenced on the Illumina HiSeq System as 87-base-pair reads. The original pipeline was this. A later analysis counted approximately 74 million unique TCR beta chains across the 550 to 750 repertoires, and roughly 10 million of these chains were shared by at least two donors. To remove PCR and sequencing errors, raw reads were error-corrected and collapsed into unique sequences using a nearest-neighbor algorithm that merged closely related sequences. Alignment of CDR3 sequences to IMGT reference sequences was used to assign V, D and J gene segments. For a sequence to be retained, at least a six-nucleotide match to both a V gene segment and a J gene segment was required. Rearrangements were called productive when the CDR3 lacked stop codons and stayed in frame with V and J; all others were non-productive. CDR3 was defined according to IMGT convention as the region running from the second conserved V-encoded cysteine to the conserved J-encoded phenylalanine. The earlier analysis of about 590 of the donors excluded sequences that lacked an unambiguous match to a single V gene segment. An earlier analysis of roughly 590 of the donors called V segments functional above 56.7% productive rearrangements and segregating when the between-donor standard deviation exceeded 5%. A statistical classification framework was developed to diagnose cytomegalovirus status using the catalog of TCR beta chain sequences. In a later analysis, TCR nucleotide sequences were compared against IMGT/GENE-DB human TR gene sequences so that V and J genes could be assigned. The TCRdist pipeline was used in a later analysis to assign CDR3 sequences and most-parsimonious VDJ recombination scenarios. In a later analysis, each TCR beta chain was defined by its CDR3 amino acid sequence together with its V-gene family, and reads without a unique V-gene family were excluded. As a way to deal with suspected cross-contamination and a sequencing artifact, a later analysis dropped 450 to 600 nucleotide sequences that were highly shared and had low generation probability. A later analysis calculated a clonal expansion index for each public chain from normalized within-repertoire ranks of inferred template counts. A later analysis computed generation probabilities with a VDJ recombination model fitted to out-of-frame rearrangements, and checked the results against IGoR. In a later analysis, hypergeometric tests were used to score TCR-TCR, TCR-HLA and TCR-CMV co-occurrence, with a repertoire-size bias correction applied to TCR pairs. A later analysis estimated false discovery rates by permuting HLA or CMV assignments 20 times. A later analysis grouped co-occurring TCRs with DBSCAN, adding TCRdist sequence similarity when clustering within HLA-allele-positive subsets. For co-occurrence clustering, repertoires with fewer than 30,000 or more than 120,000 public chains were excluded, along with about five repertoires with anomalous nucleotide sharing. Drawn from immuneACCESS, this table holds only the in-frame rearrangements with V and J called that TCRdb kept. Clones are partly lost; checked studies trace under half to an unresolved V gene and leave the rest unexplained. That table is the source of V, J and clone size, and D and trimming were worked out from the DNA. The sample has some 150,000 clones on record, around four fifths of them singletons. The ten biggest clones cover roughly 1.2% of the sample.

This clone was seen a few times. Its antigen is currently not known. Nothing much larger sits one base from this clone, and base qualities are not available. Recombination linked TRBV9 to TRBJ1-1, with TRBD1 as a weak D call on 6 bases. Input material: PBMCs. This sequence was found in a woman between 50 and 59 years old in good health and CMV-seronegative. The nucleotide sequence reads TGTGCCAGCAGCGAACGGACAGTCTACACTGAAGCTTTCTTT. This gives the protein CASSERTVYTEAFF.